The source of this T cell receptor beta chain is a study of T-cell reconstitution after alpha-beta-depleted transplantation in children (dated by TCRdb to about 2016). Regarding the complete study: Using TCR repertoire profiling, the study followed T-cell immune reconstitution in a quantitative way in children after TCRalphabeta/CD19-depleted allogeneic hematopoietic cell transplantation. Results the study describes overall, beyond this receptor: Hyperexpanded clone frequencies declined over subsequent months; after one year, T-cell counts and TCRbeta diversity were mostly attributed to newly produced T cells. About two months after transplant, the apparently early recovery of alphabetaT-cell counts reportedly depended on just several hundred clones that had expanded rapidly and came from non-depleted graft cells. The high TCRbeta diversity at day 60 in some patients was ascribed to recipient T cells and intrathymic progenitors that had survived conditioning.

The CDR3 runs 16 amino acids, cysteine and phenylalanine included. Only the CDR3 DNA stays, 48 bases, in frame from base 1. As encoded in the germline V gene (reference sequence), CDR1 is SEHNR while CDR2 is FQNEAQ. Ends trimmed: V by 2 bases, J by 0 bases; bases unmatched to a gene: 6. This clonotype was seen more than once but under ten times. The antigen this receptor binds is unknown. No base quality values were provided; no much bigger clone lies one nucleotide off. Library method: PCR. Sequencing used an Illumina HiSeq 2500. To normalize quantification of the TCRbeta repertoire, the TCR libraries were built with molecular barcoding that relied on unique molecular identifiers. TCRdb handled the public reads itself, with Q25 trimming in fastp and clone calling in MiXCR, and kept productive beta chains. Rows matching on CDR3 protein sequence are summarized as one entry with the most common DNA and genes. Present in this sample are under 75,000 distinct CDR3 sequences, roughly 11% of which were seen just once. Less than 15% of the sample goes to the ten largest clones.

The sample's treatment or condition label, in plain terms: allogeneic hematopoietic cell transplantation with graft depleted of TCRalphabeta T cells and CD19 B cells. The children who served as transplant recipients had been given grafts of TCRalphabeta/CD19-depleted allogeneic hematopoietic cells. This specimen was PBMCs, taken before TCRalphabeta/CD19-depleted stem cell transplant. The chain employs TRBV7-9 and TRBJ2-7; 8 central bases correspond to TRBD2. The TCR sequence derives from a boy between 5 and 17 years old with acute myeloid leukemia, due to receive a stem cell transplant. The CDR3 is CASSLIAGRTSYEQYF. The DNA is as follows: TGTGCCAGCAGCTTAATAGCGGGACGAACCTCCTACGAGCAGTACTTC.